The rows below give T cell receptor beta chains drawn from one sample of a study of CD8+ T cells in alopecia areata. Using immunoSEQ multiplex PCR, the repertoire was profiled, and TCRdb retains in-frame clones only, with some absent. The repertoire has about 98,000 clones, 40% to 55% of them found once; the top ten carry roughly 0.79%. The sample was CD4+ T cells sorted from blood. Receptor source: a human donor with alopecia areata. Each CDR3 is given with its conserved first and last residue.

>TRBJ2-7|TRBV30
CAWNAATNRDILYEQYF
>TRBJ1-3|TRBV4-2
CASSQYAGTAPGNTIYF
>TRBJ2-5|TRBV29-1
CSVEVQHSWYQETQYF
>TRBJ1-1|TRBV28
CASSFPLRAMKDTEAFF
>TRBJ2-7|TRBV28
CASRPRDRATYEQYF
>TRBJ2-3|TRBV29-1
CSVEKTSGASDTQYF
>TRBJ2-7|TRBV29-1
CSVDGPLHGQQYF
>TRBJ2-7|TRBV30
CAWSWDRGTYEQYF
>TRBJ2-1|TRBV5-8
CASSLPGGYEQFF
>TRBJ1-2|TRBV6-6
CAVAAGTANYGYTF
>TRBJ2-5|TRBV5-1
CASKERTDQETQYF
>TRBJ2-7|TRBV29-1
CSVEEVHEQYF
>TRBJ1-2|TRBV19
CASTDATDNYGYTF
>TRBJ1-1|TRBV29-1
CSVGYRGLSTEAFF
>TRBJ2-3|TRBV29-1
CSARGSGGTQYF
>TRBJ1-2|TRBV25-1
CASSGLRPTGDYYGYTF
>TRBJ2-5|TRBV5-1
CASSLVWREETQYF
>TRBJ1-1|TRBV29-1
CSVVRMRGWKTEAFF
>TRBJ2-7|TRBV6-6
CASSQGQGGSYEQYF
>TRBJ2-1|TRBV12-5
CASGSPSEGSRRNEQFF
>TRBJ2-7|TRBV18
CASSGAGQYSNEQYF
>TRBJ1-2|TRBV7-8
CASSLGGQGSHGYTF
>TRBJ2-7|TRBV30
CAWGIQGFLSEQYF
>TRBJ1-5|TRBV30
CAWSPGQNQPQHF
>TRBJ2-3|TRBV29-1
CSVERGASTDTQYF